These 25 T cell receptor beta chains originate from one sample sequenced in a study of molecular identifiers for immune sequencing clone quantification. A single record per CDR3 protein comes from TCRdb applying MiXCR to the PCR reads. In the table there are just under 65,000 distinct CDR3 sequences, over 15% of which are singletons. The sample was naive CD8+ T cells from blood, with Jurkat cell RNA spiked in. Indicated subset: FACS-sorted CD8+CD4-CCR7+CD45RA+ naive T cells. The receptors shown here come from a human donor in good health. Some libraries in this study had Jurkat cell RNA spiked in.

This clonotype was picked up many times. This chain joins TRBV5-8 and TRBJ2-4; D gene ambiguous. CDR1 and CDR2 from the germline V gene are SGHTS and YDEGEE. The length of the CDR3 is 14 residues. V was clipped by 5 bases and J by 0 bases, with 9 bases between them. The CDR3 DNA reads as TGTGCCAGCAGGCTATTAATAGCCAAAAACATTCAGTACTTC. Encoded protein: CASRLLIAKNIQYF.

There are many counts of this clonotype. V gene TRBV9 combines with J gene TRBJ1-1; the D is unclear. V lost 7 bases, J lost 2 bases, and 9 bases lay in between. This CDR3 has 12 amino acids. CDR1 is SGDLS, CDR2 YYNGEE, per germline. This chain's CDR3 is CASSRTNTEAFF. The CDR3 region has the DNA TGTGCCAGCTCCAGGACCAACACTGAAGCTTTCTTT.

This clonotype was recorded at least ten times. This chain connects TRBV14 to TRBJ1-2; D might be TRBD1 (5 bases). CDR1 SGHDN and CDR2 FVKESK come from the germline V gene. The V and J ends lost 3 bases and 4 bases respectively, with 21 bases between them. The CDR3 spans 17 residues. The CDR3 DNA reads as TGTGCCAGCAGCCACCGAGAGGGGCGACCTCCACCCTATGGCTACACCTTC. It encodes CASSHREGRPPPYGYTF. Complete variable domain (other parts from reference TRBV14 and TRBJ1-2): EAGVTQFPSHSVIEKGQTVTLRCDPISGHDNLYWYRRVMGKEIKFLLHFVKESKQDESGMPNNRFLAERTGGTYSTLKVQPAELEDSGVYFCASSHREGRPPPYGYTFGSGTRLTVV.

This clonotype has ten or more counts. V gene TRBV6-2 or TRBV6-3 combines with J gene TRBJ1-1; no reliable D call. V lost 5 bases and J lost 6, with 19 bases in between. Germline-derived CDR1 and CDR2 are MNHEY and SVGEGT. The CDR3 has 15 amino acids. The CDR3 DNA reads TGTGCCAGCAGTCAAAGCCGGGGTCTCTGGCCTGAAGCTTTCTTT. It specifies CASSQSRGLWPEAFF.

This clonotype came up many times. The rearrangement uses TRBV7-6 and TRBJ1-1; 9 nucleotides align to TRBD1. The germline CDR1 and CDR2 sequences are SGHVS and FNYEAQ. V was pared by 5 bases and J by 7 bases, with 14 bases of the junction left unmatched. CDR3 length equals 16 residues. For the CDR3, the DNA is TGTGCCAGCAGCCCCCCGGAGGGACAGGGCTTCGGTGAAGCTTTCTTT. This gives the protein CASSPPEGQGFGEAFF.

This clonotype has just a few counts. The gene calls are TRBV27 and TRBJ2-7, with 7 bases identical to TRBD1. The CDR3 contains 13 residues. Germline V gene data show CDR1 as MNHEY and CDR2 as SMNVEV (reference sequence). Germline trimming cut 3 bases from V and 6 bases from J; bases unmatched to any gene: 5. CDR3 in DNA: TGTGCCAGCAGTTTCAGCTCAGGGGGCGAGCAGTACTTC. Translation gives CASSFSSGGEQYF.

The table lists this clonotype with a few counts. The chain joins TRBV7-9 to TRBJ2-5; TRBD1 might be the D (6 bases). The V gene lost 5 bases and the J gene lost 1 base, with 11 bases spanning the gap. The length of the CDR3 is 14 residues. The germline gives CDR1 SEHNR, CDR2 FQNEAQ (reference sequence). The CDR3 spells CASSLQTGQETQYF. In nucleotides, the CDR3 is TGTGCCAGCAGCCTCCAGACAGGCCAAGAGACCCAGTACTTC.

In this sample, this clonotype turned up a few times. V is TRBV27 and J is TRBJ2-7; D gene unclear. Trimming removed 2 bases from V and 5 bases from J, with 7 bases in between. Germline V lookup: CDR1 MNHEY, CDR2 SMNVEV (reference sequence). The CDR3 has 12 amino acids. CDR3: CASSLIGNEQYF. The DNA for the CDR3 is TGTGCCAGCAGTTTAATAGGGAACGAGCAGTACTTC.

The DNA for the CDR3 is TGTGCCACCAGTGAGACAGGGTCCGGTGAGACCCAGTACTTC. It codes for CATSETGSGETQYF. The J gene is TRBJ2-5, the V gene TRBV24-1, with 7 bases aligning to TRBD1. The germline CDR1 and CDR2 sequences are KGHDR and SFDVKD. Unmatched junction bases numbered 6, after V lost 4 bases and J lost 5 bases. This CDR3 comprises 14 residues.

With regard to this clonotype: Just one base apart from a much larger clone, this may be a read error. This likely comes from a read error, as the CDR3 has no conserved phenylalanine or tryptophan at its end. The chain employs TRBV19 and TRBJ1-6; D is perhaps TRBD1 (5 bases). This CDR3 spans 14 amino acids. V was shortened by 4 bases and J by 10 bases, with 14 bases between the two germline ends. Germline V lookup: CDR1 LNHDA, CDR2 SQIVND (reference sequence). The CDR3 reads CASSNGGVSSPLHL. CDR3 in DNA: TGTGCCAGTAGTAATGGGGGGGTCAGCTCACCCCTCCACCTT.

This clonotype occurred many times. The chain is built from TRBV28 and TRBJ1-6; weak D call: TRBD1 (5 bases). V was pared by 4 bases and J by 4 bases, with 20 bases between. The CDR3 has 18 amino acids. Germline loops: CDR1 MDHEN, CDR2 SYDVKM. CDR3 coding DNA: TGTGCCAGCAGTTCCCCCTGGGGGGGGGGACGGTATAATTCACCCCTCCACTTT. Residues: CASSSPWGGGRYNSPLHF.

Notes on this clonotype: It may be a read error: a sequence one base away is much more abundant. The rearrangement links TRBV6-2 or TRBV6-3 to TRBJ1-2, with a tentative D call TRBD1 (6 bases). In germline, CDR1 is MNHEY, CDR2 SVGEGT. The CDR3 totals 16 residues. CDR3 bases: TGTGTCGCCATAAACCGGGGGCGAGCTTTTAACTATGGCTACACCTTC. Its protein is CVAINRGRAFNYGYTF.

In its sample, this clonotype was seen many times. The CDR3 sequence: CASRSDYSNQPQHF. In DNA form, the CDR3 reads TGTGCCAGCAGATCAGATTATAGCAATCAGCCCCAGCATTTT. The chain employs TRBV6-2 or TRBV6-3 and TRBJ1-5; D call uncertain. Trimming removed 6 bases at V and 0 bases at J, with 9 bases between. The CDR3 has 14 amino acids. From germline, CDR1 is MNHEY and CDR2 SVGEGT.

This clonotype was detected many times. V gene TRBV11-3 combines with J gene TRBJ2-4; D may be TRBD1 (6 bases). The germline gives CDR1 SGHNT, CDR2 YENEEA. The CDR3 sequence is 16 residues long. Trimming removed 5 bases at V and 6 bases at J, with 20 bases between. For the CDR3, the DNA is TGTGCCAGCAGCCCTAACCTCGGACAGCCTAGAAACATTCAGTACTTC. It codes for CASSPNLGQPRNIQYF. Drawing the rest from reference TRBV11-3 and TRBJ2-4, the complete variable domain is EAGVVQSPRYKIIEKKQPVAFWCNPISGHNTLYWYLQNLGQGPELLIRYENEEAVDDSQLPKDRFSAERLKGVDSTLKIQPAELGDSAVYLCASSPNLGQPRNIQYFGAGTRLSVL.

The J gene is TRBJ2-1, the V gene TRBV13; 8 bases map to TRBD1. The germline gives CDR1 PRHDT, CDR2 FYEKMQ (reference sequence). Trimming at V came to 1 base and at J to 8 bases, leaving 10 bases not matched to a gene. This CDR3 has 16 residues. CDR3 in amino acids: CASSLDSGQGLDEQFF. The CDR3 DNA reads TGTGCCAGCAGCTTAGATTCCGGACAGGGCCTGGATGAGCAGTTCTTC.

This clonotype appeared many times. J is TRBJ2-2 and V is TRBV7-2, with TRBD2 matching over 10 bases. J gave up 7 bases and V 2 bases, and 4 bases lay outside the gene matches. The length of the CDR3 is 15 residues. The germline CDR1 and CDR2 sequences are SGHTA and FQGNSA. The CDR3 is CASSLLAGAVGELFF. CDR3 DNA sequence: TGTGCCAGCAGCTTACTAGCGGGAGCGGTCGGGGAGCTGTTTTTT.

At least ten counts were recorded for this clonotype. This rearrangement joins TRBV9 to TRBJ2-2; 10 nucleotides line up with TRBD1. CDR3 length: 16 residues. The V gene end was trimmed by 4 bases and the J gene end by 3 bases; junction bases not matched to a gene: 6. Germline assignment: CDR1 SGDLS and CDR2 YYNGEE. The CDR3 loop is CASSPTGGRHTGELFF. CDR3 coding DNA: TGTGCCAGCAGCCCGACAGGGGGCCGTCACACCGGGGAGCTGTTTTTT.

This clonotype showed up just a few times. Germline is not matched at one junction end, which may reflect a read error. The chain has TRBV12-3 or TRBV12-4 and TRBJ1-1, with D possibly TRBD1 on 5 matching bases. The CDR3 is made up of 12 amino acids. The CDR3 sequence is CASSFGNPQVSF. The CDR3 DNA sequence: TGTGCCAGCAGTTTTGGGAACCCACAGGTTTCCTTT.

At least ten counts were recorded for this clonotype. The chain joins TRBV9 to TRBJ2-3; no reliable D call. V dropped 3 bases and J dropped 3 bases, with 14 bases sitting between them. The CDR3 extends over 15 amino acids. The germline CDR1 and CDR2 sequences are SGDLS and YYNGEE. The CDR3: CASSGSWGSTDTQYF. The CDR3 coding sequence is TGTGCCAGCAGCGGTTCTTGGGGAAGTACAGATACGCAGTATTTT.

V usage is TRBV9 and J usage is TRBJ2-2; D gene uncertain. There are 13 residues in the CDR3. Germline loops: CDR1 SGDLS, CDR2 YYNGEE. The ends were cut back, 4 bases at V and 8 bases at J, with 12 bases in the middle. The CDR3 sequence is CASSPLSRGELFF. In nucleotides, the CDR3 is TGTGCCAGCAGCCCGCTTTCGAGGGGGGAGCTGTTTTTT.

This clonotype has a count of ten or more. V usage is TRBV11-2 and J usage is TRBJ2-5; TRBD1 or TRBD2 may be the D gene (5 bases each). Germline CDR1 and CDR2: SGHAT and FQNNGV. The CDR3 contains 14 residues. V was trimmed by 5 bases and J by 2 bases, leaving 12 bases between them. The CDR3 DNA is TGTGCCAGCAGCCCCGGGGCTTGGCAAGAGACCCAGTACTTC. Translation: CASSPGAWQETQYF.

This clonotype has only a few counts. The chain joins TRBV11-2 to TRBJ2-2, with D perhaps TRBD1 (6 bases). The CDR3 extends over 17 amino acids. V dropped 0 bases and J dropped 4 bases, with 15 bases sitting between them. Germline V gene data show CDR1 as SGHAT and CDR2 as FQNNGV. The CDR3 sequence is CASSLEVGAVRTGELFF. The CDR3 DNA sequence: TGTGCCAGCAGCTTAGAAGTGGGGGCGGTGCGCACCGGGGAGCTGTTTTTT.

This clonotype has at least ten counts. The CDR3 reads CASSQVQSLSYEQYF. The CDR3 region has the DNA TGCGCCAGCAGCCAAGTCCAAAGCCTCTCCTACGAGCAGTACTTC. The rearrangement links TRBV4-1 to TRBJ2-7; no clear D. The V end lost 1 base, the J end lost 0 bases, and 10 bases lay between the germline ends. The CDR3 length is 15 residues. Germline V gene data show CDR1 as MGHRA and CDR2 as YSYEKL.

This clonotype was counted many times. For the CDR3, the DNA is TGTGCCACTCCGATCTCAATCCCTGCCGGGGAGCTGTTTTTT. This sequence encodes CATPISIPAGELFF. The chain joins TRBV27 to TRBJ2-2; D gene unclear. The CDR3 length is 14 residues. Germline CDR1 is MNHEY and CDR2 is SMNVEV (reference sequence). Trimming stripped 10 bases from V and 6 bases from J, with 18 bases between.

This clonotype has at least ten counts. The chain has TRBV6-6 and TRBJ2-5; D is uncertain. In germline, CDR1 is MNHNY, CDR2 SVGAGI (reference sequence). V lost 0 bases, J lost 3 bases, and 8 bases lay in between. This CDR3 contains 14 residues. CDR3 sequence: CASSYSVQKETQYF. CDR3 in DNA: TGTGCCAGCAGTTACTCTGTGCAGAAAGAGACCCAGTACTTC.